This TCR beta chain was sequenced in a study of cytomegalovirus exposure and HLA in healthy donors. Study in general: The same platform was used for the roughly 120 validation repertoires and the approximately 670 first-cohort repertoires, a later analysis reported. Overall study results and limits: First-cohort TCR clusters were later found to tend to co-occur in the roughly 130 validation repertoires. Many donors shared some public TCRs, even though most TCR sequences were rare. Cytomegalovirus status was reportedly diagnosed by the classifier with high sensitivity and specificity.

The CDR3 totals 16 residues. The germline CDR1 and CDR2 sequences are SNHLY and FYNNEI. Trimming at V came to 1 base and at J to 6 bases, leaving 9 bases not matched to a gene. Clones were read by immunoSEQ multiplex PCR, and TCRdb kept only the in-frame ones, dropping some. The table lists over 200,000 clones, 70% to 90% of them singletons, with about 2.7% in the top ten. A remark on this clone: What it binds is unknown.

This TCR was recovered from a woman aged 18-29 years in good health and CMV-seronegative. Sequencing input: PBMCs. The J gene is TRBJ2-1, the V gene TRBV2; 7 nucleotides agree with TRBD2. For the CDR3, the DNA is TGTGCCAGCAGTGAAGAGGGAGGGCGAGTCGGCAATGAGCAGTTCTTC. Its protein product is CASSEEGGRVGNEQFF. Full variable domain (missing parts from reference TRBV2 and TRBJ2-1): EPEVTQTPSHQVTQMGQEVILRCVPISNHLYFYWYRQILGQKVEFLVSFYNNEISEKSEIFDDQFSVERPDGSNFTLKIRSTKLEDSAMYFCASSEEGGRVGNEQFFGPGTRLTVL.